The rows below give T cell receptor beta chains drawn from one sample of a study of shared clonotypes between healthy human individuals. TCRdb keeps only in-frame clones here, not all; method: immunoSEQ multiplex PCR. The table includes about 520,000 clones, 70% to 85% detected once. The sequenced sample was PBMCs. Receptors originate from a woman aged 40 to 50 in good health. Some clones in this sample may be carry-over from other donors' samples. Both conserved end residues are part of each CDR3. D genes are given only for firm matches. Not every row has a clone size; where given, it reads once, few, many or a size class.

TRBV5-4	.	TRBJ2-7	.	14	CASSYGQPHYEQYF	TGTGCCAGCAGCTACGGACAGCCACACTACGAGCAGTACTTC
TRBV5-1	TRBD2	TRBJ2-1	.	15	CASSPAGGPAGEQFF	TGCGCCAGCAGCCCAGCGGGAGGGCCGGCGGGTGAGCAGTTCTTC
TRBV5-4	TRBD2	TRBJ2-1	.	14	CASADTSGYNEQFF	TGTGCCAGCGCAGATACTAGCGGTTACAATGAGCAGTTCTTC
TRBV4-2	.	TRBJ2-1	.	14	CASSSAVQGDEQFF	TGTGCCAGCAGCTCGGCGGTCCAAGGGGATGAGCAGTTCTTC
TRBV5-5	.	TRBJ2-5	.	14	CASSLFGPQETQYF	TGTGCCAGCAGCCTTTTTGGACCCCAAGAGACCCAGTACTTC
TRBV7-7	.	TRBJ2-5	.	14	CASSLDLAQETQYF	TGTGCTAGCAGCTTAGATCTAGCACAAGAGACCCAGTACTTC
TRBV28	.	TRBJ1-1	.	16	CASSLWNARSGTEAFF	TGTGCCAGCAGTTTATGGAACGCCCGGTCAGGCACTGAAGCTTTCTTT
TRBV18	.	TRBJ2-3	.	14	CASSPLRGTDTQYF	TGTGCCAGCTCTCCCCTGAGGGGCACAGATACGCAGTATTTT
TRBV2	TRBD2	TRBJ2-2	.	15	CASTPSGRGTGELFF	TGTGCCAGCACTCCTAGCGGGAGGGGTACCGGGGAGCTGTTTTTT
TRBV6-1	TRBD2	TRBJ2-1	.	16	CASSGGLAGGYNEQFF	TGTGCCAGCAGTGGCGGACTAGCGGGAGGGTACAATGAGCAGTTCTTC
TRBV19	TRBD2	TRBJ2-1	.	15	CASTWTSGSNNEQFF	TGTGCCAGTACCTGGACTAGCGGGAGCAACAATGAGCAGTTCTTC
TRBV27	TRBD2	TRBJ2-7	.	14	CASSPRGSGYEQYF	TGTGCCAGCAGCCCCCGCGGGAGCGGGTACGAGCAGTACTTC
TRBV28	.	TRBJ2-7	.	17	CASSSPGAGSTSYEQYF	TGTGCCAGCAGTTCCCCGGGGGCAGGGTCCACCTCCTACGAGCAGTACTTC
TRBV27	.	TRBJ2-7	.	13	CAVGRTDGWEQYF	TGTGCCGTAGGACGGACTGACGGATGGGAGCAGTACTTC
TRBV27	TRBD1	TRBJ1-2	.	16	CASSSRDRGLPYGYTF	TGTGCCAGCAGTTCCAGGGACAGGGGGCTCCCCTATGGCTACACCTTC
TRBV4-3	.	TRBJ1-5	.	16	CASSQDFRQKYQPQHF	TGCGCCAGCAGCCAAGATTTTAGGCAGAAGTATCAGCCCCAGCATTTT
TRBV15	.	TRBJ2-7	many	15	CATSRARDIPYEQYF	TGTGCCACCAGCAGAGCGCGAGACATCCCCTACGAGCAGTACTTC
TRBV27	.	TRBJ1-4	.	13	CASSFWPPGDLFF	TGTGCCAGCAGTTTCTGGCCCCCGGGGGACCTGTTTTTT
TRBV10-2	.	TRBJ2-3	.	14	CASSGQISTDTQYF	TGCGCCAGCAGTGGACAGATTAGCACAGATACGCAGTATTTT
TRBV5-6	.	TRBJ2-1	many	15	CASSFRDPPYNEQFF	TGTGCCAGCAGCTTCCGGGACCCACCCTACAATGAGCAGTTCTTC
TRBV7-8	.	TRBJ1-3	.	14	CASSLLWPGNTIYF	TGTGCCAGCAGCTTGTTATGGCCTGGAAACACCATATATTTT
TRBV29-1	TRBD1	TRBJ2-7	.	13	CSVGQPEAYEQYF	TGCAGCGTGGGACAGCCGGAAGCCTACGAGCAGTACTTC
TRBV29-1	TRBD1	TRBJ1-2	.	13	CSDRDSSNYGYTF	TGCAGCGACCGGGACAGTTCTAACTATGGCTACACCTTC
TRBV7-2	.	TRBJ2-7	.	14	CASSFRRVGYEQYF	TGTGCCAGCAGCTTCCGGCGGGTGGGATACGAGCAGTACTTC
TRBV27	.	TRBJ2-1	.	15	CASSIWTNYYNEQFF	TGTGCCAGCAGTATATGGACTAACTACTACAATGAGCAGTTCTTC
TRBV11-2	.	TRBJ2-7	.	14	CASSLLRKQYEQYF	TGTGCCAGCAGCTTACTGCGTAAGCAATACGAGCAGTACTTC
TRBV14	.	TRBJ2-3	.	13	CASSQGGSAMQYF	TGTGCCAGCAGCCAAGGGGGTTCGGCTATGCAGTATTTT
TRBV6-1	TRBD1	TRBJ2-3	.	16	CASSDWGQGAGDTQYF	TGTGCCAGCAGTGATTGGGGACAGGGGGCGGGAGATACGCAGTATTTT
TRBV10-2	TRBD1	TRBJ2-7	.	15	CASSESDRGRPEQYF	TGCGCCAGCAGTGAGTCCGACAGGGGGCGCCCCGAGCAGTACTTC
TRBV28	TRBD1	TRBJ1-5	.	17	CASGTAGGPYSNQPQHF	TGTGCCAGCGGGACAGCTGGGGGACCTTATAGCAATCAGCCCCAGCATTTT
TRBV6-1	TRBD2	TRBJ2-3	.	15	CASQGLAGATDTQYF	TGTGCCAGCCAGGGACTAGCGGGTGCCACAGATACGCAGTATTTT
TRBV6-6	.	TRBJ1-1	.	12	CASSYMSVRAFF	TGTGCCAGCAGTTATATGTCAGTCCGAGCTTTCTTT
TRBV19	TRBD1	TRBJ2-1	.	16	CASKRHSGDRGNEQFF	TGTGCCAGTAAACGGCACTCGGGAGACAGGGGTAATGAGCAGTTCTTC
TRBV29-1	TRBD1	TRBJ2-7	.	13	CSVERGQGDEQYF	TGCAGCGTTGAAAGGGGTCAGGGGGACGAGCAGTACTTC
TRBV6-1	TRBD1	TRBJ1-2	.	14	CASSETRQGYGYTF	TGTGCCAGCAGTGAGACTAGACAGGGCTATGGCTACACCTTC
TRBV9	.	TRBJ2-2	.	13	CASSVDGTGELFF	TGTGCCAGCAGCGTAGATGGAACCGGGGAGCTGTTTTTT
TRBV28	.	TRBJ2-7	.	16	CASSSLTSQSTYEQYF	TGTGCCAGCAGTTCCCTTACTAGCCAGAGCACGTACGAGCAGTACTTC
TRBV30	.	TRBJ1-2	.	14	CAWRDNVGSYGYTF	TGTGCCTGGAGGGACAACGTAGGGAGCTATGGCTACACCTTC